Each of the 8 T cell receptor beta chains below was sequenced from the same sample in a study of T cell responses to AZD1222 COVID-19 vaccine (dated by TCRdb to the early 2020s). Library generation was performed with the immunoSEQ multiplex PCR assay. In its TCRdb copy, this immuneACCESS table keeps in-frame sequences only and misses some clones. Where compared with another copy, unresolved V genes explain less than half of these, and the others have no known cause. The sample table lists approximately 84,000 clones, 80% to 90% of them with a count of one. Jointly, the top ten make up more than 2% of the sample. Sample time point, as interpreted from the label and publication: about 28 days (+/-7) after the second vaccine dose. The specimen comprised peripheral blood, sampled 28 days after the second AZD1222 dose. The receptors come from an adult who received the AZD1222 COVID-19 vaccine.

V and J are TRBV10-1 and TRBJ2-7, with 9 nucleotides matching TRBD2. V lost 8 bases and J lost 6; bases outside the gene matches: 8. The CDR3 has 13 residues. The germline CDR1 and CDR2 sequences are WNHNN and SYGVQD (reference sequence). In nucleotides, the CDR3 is TGCGCCAGCTCCCGCGGGAGGGCCTCCGAGCAGTACTTC. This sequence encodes CASSRGRASEQYF.

CDR3 nucleotides: TGCGCCAGCAGCCAAGATCCACGGAACACTGAAGCTTTCTTT. It yields the protein CASSQDPRNTEAFF. The chain recombines TRBV4-1 with TRBJ1-1; D not certain. The germline V and J ends were trimmed by 0 bases and 1 base, with 6 bases remaining between them. The CDR3 covers 14 residues. Germline CDR1 MGHRA, CDR2 YSYEKL.

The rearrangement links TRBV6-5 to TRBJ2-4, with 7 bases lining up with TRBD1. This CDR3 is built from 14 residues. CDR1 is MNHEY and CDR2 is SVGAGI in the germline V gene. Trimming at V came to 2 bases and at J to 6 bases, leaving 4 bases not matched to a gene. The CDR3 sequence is CASSYLGTANIQYF. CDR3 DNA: TGTGCCAGCAGTTACCTTGGGACAGCAAACATTCAGTACTTC.

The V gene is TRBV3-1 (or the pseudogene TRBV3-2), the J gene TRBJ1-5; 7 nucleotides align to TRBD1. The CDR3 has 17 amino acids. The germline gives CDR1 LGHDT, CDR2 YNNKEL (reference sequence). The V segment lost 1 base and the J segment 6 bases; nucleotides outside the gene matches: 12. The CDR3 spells CASSQAGAGGSSQPQHF. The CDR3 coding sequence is TGTGCCAGCAGCCAAGCAGGGGCAGGGGGTAGTAGTCAGCCCCAGCATTTT.

Here the CDR3 reads CASSLAKQETQYF. For the CDR3, the DNA is TGTGCCAGCAGCTTAGCAAAACAAGAGACCCAGTACTTC. The chain combines TRBV7-6 with TRBJ2-5, with D hard to call. Trimming stripped 0 bases from V and 2 bases from J, with 4 bases between. Germline V lookup: CDR1 SGHVS, CDR2 FNYEAQ. CDR3 length: 13 residues.

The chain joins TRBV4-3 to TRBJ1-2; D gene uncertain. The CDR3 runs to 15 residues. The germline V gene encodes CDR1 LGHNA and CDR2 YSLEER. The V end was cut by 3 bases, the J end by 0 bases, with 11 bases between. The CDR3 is CASSQARTANYGYTF. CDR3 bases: TGCGCCAGCAGCCAGGCCCGGACGGCTAACTATGGCTACACCTTC.

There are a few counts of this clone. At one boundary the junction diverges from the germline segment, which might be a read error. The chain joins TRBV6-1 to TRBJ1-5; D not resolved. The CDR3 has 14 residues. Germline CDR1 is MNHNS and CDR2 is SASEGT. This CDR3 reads CASREGRPNQPQHF. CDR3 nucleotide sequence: TGTGCCAGCAGGGAAGGACGGCCCAATCAGCCCCAGCATTTT.

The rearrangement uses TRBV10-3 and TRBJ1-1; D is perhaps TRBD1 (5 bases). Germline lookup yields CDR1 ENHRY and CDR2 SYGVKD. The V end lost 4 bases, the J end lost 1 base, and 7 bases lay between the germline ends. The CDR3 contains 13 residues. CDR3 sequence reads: CAISGDGNTEAFF. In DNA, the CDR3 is TGTGCCATCAGTGGGGACGGGAACACTGAAGCTTTCTTT.